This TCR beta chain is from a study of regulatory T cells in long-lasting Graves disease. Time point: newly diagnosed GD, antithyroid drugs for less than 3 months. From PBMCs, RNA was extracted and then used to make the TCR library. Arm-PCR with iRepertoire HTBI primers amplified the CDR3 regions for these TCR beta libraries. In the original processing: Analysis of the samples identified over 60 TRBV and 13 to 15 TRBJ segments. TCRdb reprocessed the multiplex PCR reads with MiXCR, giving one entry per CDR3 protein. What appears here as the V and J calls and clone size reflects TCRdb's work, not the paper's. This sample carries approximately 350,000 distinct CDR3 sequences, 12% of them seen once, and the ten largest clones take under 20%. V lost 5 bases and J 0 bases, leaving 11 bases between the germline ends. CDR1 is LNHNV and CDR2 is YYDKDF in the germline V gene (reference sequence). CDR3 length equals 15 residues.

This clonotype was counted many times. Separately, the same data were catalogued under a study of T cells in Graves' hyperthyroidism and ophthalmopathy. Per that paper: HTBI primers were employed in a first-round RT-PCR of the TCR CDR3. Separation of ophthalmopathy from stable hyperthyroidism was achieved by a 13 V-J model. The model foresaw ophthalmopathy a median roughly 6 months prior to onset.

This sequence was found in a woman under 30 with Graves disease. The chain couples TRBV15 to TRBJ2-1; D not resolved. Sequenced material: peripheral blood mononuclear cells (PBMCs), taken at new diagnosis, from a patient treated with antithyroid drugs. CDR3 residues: CATSGGPSSYNEQFF. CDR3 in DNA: TGTGCCACCAGCGGCGGACCGAGCTCCTACAATGAGCAGTTCTTC.